This T cell receptor beta chain was found in a study of blood T cell repertoires in COVID-19. Study information: Sources were T cells, B-cell-depleted T cells, or PBMCs; the material itself was cDNA or gDNA.

Method: immunoSEQ multiplex PCR; TCRdb's copy keeps in-frame clones and lacks some. Found here are 200,000 to 250,000 clones, approximately 83% of them singletons; the top ten hold approximately 1.2%. V lost 1 base, J lost 9 bases, and 10 bases lay in between. CDR1 and CDR2 from the germline V gene are LGHDT and YNNKEL (reference sequence). The CDR3 is 12 residues long. This TCR derives from a woman aged 40 to 50 with acute COVID-19. This chain connects TRBV3-1 (or the pseudogene TRBV3-2) to TRBJ2-7; D may be TRBD2 (6 bases). Sequencing was performed on PBMCs or T cells enriched from blood (not recorded which). CDR3 in amino acids: CASSQAAGRQYF. The CDR3, as DNA: TGTGCCAGCAGCCAAGCCGCGGGACGGCAGTACTTC.